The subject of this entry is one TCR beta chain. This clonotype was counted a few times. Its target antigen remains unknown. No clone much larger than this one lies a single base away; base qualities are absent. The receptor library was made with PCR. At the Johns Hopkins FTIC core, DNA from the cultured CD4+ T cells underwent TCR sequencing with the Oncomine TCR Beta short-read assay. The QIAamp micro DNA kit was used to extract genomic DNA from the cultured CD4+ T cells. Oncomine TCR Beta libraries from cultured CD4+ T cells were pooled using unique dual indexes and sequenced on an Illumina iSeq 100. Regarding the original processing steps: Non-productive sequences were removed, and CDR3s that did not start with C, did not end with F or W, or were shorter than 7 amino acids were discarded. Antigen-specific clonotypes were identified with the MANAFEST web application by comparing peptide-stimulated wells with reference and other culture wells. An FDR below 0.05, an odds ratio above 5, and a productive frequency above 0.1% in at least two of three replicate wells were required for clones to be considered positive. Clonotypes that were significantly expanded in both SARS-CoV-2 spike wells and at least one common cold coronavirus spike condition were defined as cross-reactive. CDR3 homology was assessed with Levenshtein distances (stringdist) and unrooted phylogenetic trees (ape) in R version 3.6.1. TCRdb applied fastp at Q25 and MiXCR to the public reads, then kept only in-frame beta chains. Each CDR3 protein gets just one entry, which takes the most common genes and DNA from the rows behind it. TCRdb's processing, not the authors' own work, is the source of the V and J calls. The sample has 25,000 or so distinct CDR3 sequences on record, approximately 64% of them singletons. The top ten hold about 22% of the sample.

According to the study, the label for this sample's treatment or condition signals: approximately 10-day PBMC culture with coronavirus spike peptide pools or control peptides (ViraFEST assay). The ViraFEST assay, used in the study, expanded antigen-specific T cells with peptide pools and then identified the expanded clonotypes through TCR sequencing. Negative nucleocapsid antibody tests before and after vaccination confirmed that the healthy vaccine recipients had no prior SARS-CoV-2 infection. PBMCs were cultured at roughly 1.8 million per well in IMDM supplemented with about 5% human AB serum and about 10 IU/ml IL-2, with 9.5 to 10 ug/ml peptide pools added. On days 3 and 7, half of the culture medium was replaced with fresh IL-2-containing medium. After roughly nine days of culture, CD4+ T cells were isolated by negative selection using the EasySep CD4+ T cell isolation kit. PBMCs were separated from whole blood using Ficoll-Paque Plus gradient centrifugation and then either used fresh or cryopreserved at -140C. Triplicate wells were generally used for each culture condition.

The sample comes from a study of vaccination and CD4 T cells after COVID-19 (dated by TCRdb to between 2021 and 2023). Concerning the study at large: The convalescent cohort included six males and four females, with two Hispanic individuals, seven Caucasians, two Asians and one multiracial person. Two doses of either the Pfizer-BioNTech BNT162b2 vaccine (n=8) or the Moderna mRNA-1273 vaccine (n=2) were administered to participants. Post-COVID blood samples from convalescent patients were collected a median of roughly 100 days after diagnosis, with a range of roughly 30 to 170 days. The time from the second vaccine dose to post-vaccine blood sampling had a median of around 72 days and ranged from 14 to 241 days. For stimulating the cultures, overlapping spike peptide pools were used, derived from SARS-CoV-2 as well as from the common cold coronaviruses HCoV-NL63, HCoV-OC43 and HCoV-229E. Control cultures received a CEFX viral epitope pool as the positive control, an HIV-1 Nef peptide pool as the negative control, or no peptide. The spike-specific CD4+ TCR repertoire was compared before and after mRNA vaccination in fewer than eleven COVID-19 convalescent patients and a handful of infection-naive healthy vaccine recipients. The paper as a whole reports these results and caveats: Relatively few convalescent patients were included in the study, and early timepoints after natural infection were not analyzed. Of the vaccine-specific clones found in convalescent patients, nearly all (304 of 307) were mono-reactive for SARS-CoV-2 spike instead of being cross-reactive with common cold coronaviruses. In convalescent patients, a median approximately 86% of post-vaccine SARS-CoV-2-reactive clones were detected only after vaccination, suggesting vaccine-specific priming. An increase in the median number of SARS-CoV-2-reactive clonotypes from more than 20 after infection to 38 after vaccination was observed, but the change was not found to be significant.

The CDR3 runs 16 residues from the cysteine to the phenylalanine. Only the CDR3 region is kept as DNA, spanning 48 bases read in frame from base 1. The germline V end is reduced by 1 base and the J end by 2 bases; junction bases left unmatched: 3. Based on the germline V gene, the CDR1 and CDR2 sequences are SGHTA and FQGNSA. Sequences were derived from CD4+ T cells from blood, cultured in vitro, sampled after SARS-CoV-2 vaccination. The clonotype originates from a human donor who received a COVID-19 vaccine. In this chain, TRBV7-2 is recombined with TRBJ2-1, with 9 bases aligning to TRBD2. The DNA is TGTGCCAGCAGCTTAGACGGCGGGGGGGCCTACAATGAGCAGTTCTTC. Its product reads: CASSLDGGGAYNEQFF.